Each of the 7 T cell receptor beta chains below was sequenced from the same sample in a study of cytomegalovirus exposure and HLA in healthy donors. PCR used 60 Vbeta primers and 13 Jbeta primers. TCRdb keeps only in-frame clones here, not all; method: immunoSEQ multiplex PCR. Here the sample spans approximately 140,000 clones, roughly 80% being singletons. The sample was PBMCs. The receptors come from a woman aged 35 to 49 in good health and CMV-seropositive.

In its sample, this clone was seen a few times. J is TRBJ1-2 and V is TRBV28; 8 bases fit TRBD1. Trimming at V came to 5 bases and at J to 4 bases, leaving 9 bases not matched to a gene. Germline CDR1 is MDHEN and CDR2 is SYDVKM. This CDR3 is 15 amino acids long. The CDR3 region is CASSQGAKAFYGYTF. CDR3 nucleotides: TGTGCCAGCAGTCAGGGGGCGAAGGCCTTCTATGGCTACACCTTC.

The chain has TRBV30 and TRBJ2-2; 7 bases fit TRBD1. Germline CDR1 and CDR2: GTSNPN and SVGIG (reference sequence). The CDR3 consists of 14 residues. Losses at the gene ends were 2 bases for V and 5 bases for J; bases not matched to a gene: 5. CDR3 loop: CAWSKIQGTGELFF. The CDR3 region has the DNA TGTGCCTGGAGTAAAATACAGGGGACCGGGGAGCTGTTTTTT.

This clone has a handful of counts. The chain has TRBV6-1 and TRBJ2-5; D possibly corresponds to TRBD1 (5 bases). The CDR3 is made up of 15 amino acids. Germline lookup yields CDR1 MNHNS and CDR2 SASEGT. The V end was cut by 6 bases, the J end by 3 bases, with 17 bases between. As DNA, the CDR3 is TGTGCCAGCAGAGGGGCCGAGGACACGAAAGAGACCCAGTACTTC. Translated, it gives CASRGAEDTKETQYF.

The rearrangement joins TRBV7-9 to TRBJ2-1; the match to TRBD2 covers 11 bases. Germline CDR1 and CDR2: SEHNR and FQNEAQ (reference sequence). V dropped 5 bases and J dropped 9; count of bases not matched to a gene: 6. The CDR3 spans 14 residues. CDR3 sequence (DNA): TGTGCCAGCAGCATCTCGGGACTAGCGGTTGAGCAGTTCTTC. Translated, it gives CASSISGLAVEQFF.

V usage is TRBV6-5 and J usage is TRBJ1-3; the match to TRBD1 covers 10 bases. CDR1 is MNHEY, CDR2 SVGAGI, per germline. This CDR3 has 15 residues. V lost 2 bases and J lost 3; bases outside the gene matches: 1. CDR3 region: CASSYGQGVGNTIYF. CDR3 DNA sequence: TGTGCCAGCAGTTACGGACAGGGGGTTGGAAACACCATATATTTT.

This clone turned up a few times. The chain has TRBV4-2 and TRBJ1-2; D ambiguous. Trimming removed 2 bases at V and 1 base at J, with 11 bases between. The CDR3 length is 15 residues. Germline CDR1 LGHNA, CDR2 YNFKEQ. Here the CDR3 reads CASSQRPDNNYGYTF. In DNA, the CDR3 is TGTGCCAGCAGCCAACGACCAGACAATAACTATGGCTACACCTTC.

J is TRBJ1-1 and V is TRBV18; 7 nucleotides match TRBD1. Trimming took 3 bases from V and 1 from J; bases not matched to a gene: 8. CDR3 length: 16 residues. Germline V gene lookup returns CDR1 KGHSH and CDR2 LQKENI. CDR3 amino acids: CASSPLPGQQNTEAFF. The CDR3, as DNA: TGTGCCAGCTCACCGCTACCGGGACAGCAGAACACTGAAGCTTTCTTT.